This T cell receptor (beta chain) was sequenced for a study of CD8+CD57+ T cells in acquired aplastic anemia (dated by TCRdb to the late 2010s). The study in broad terms: Extracted DNA from sorted CD4+ and CD8+ cells averaged about 3 ug, ranging from roughly 0.19 to 27.4 ug. A CD8+CD57+ expansion meant a frequency higher than the mean frequency seen in healthy subjects.

In regard to this clonotype: Its antigen specificity is not known. One base away there is no much larger clone; base qualities are not given.

On the study overall, not on this receptor specifically: Patients and healthy controls showed no significant difference in CD8+ Simpson's diversity (P=0.060). Fewer than 30 CD8+ CDR3 sequences were found in both patients and controls but appeared to be highly expressed in patients and within the immunodominant clones of the patients.

TCR beta VDJ combination and CDR3 sequence profiling used genomic DNA as the template. An Illumina HiSeq 2000 was the platform used for TCR repertoire sequencing. The study's processing was this. Repertoire assessment relied on Simpson's diversity index, CDR3 size and DJ length profiles, and TRBV/TRBJ rearrangement plots. The immunodominant clone was defined as the most abundant DNA sequence in deep sequencing data. CDR3 amino acid sequences were checked for sharing between subjects and were compared against published repertoires and the VDJdb database. In-frame beta chains were kept once TCRdb had trimmed the public reads at Q25 with fastp and called clones with MiXCR. Identical CDR3 protein sequences are pooled into one entry, listed with their most common genes and DNA. The V and J calls here are based on TCRdb, not the publication. For this sample there are 150,000 to 200,000 distinct CDR3 sequences; roughly 50% appear just once. Of the sample, about 2% is held by the ten largest clones.

Flow cytometry had shown CD8+CD57+ cell expansion in the patients selected for sequencing. All patients had severe acquired aplastic anemia diagnosed by International Study of Aplastic Anemia and Agranulocytosis and Camitta criteria. Patients had received no therapy at the time of blood sampling. In the study, sorted CD4+ and CD8+ blood T cells from patients with severe aplastic anemia and from healthy subjects underwent deep sequencing of TCR repertoires. Patients were enrolled under clinicaltrials.gov protocols 00001620, 01623167, 00001397, 00071045, 00081523 and 00961064 in the USA. Ficoll-Paque density gradient centrifugation was used to isolate peripheral blood mononuclear cells. Before DNA extraction, CD4+ and CD8+ T cells were sorted by FACS or by magnetic beads. The V end loses 1 base and the J end loses 9 bases, and a stretch of 20 bases separates them. The CDR3 spans 16 residues, from the cysteine through the phenylalanine. CDR3 DNA is the only sequence kept; it has 48 bases, read in frame from the first base. The germline V gene specifies SGHRS as CDR1 and YFSETQ as CDR2.

The clonotype comes from a human donor with aplastic anemia. The chain is encoded by TRBV5-1 joined to TRBJ2-1; TRBD2 is a weak D gene call, 5 bases matching. What was sequenced was sorted CD4+, CD8+, or CD8+CD57+ T cells (not recorded which) from PBMCs. The nucleotide sequence is TGCGCCAGCAGCTTGATTGTGGACTCCCGTTGGGGTGAGCAGTTCTTC. Its coded protein is CASSLIVDSRWGEQFF.